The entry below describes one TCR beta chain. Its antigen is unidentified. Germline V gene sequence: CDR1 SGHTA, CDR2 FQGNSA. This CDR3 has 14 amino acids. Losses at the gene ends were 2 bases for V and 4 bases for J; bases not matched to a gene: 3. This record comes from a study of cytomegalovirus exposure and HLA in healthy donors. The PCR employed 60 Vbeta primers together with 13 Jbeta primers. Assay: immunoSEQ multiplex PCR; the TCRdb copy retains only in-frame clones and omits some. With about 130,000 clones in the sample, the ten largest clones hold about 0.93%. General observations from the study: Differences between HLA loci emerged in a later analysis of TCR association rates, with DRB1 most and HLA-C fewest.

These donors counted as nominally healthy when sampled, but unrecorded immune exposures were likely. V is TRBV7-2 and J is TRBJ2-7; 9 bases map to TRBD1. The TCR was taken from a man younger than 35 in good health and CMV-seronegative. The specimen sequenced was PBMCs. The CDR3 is CASSLPDRGYEQYF. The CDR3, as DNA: TGTGCCAGCAGCTTACCGGACAGGGGTTACGAGCAGTACTTC.